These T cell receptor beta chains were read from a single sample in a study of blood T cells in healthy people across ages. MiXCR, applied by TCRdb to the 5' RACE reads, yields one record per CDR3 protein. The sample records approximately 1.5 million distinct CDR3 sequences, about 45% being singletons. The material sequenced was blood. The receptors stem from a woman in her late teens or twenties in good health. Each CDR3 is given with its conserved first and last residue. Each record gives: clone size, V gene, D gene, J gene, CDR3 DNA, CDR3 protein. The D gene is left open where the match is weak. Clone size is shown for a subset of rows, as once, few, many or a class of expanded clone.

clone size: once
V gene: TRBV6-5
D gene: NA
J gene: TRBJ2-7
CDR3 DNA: TGTGCCAGCAGTTACTCGCGTGGTCCTCTCGAGCAGTACTTC
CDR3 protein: CASSYSRGPLEQYF

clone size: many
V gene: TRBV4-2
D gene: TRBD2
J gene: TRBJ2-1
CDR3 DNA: TGTGCCAGCAGCCAGGGACTAGCGGGGCCCTACAATGAGCAGTTCTTC
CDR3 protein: CASSQGLAGPYNEQFF

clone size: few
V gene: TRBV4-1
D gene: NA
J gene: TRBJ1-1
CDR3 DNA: TGCGCCAGCAGCCAAGAACAGTACACTGAAGCTTTCTTT
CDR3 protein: CASSQEQYTEAFF

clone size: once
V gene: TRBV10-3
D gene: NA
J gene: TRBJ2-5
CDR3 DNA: TGTGCCATCAGTGAGTCGATTTCCAGCGGACAAGAGACCCAGTACTTC
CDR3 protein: CAISESISSGQETQYF

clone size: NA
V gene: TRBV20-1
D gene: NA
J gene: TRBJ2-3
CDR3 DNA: TGCAGTGCTAGGGGGATCACAGATACGCAGTATTTT
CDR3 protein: CSARGITDTQYF

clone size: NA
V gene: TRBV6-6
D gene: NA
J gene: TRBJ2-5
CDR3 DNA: TGTGCCAGCAGTTACTCCGGGACAACACAAGAGACCCAGTACTTC
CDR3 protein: CASSYSGTTQETQYF

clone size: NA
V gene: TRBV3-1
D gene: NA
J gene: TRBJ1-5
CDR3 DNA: TGTGCCAGCAGTTCAGGGCGCAGGGGTCAGCCCCAGCATTTT
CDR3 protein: CASSSGRRGQPQHF

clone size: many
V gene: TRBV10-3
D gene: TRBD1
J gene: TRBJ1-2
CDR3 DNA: TGTGCCACCGGATCGGGACAGGACCCTTATGGCTACACCTTC
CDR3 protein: CATGSGQDPYGYTF

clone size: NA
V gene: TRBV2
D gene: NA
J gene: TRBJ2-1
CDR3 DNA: TGTGCCAGCAGTGGACCGCTGGGAGAGACCCAGTTCTTC
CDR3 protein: CASSGPLGETQFF

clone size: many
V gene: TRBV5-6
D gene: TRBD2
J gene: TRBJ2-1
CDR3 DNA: TGTGCCAGCAGCTTCGAATCGCGGGGGGGCAAGCAGTTCTTC
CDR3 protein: CASSFESRGGKQFF

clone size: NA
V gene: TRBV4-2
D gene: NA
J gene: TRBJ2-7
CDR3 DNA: TGTGCCAGCAGCCAAGCTCCCGGGGCACAAATGTACGAGCAGTACTTC
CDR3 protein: CASSQAPGAQMYEQYF

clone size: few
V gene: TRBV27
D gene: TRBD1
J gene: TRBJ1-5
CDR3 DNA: TGTGCCAGCAGTCCCATTGGGACAGACGAGCCCCAGCATTTT
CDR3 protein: CASSPIGTDEPQHF

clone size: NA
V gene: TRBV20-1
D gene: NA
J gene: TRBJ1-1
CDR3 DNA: TGCAGTGCTAGAGCGGGACTCCAACCTGAAGCTTTCTTT
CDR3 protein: CSARAGLQPEAFF

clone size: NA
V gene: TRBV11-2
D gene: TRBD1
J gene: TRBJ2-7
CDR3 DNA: TGTGCCAGCAGCACCTGGACAGGGAGCACCTACGAGCAGTACTTC
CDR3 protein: CASSTWTGSTYEQYF

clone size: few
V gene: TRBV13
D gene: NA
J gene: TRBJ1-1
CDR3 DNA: TGTGCCAGCAGGCAATGGGGGGAGGGGTACACTGAAGCTTTCTTT
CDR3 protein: CASRQWGEGYTEAFF

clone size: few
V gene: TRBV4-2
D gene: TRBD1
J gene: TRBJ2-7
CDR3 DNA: TGTGCCAGCAGCCCTGGACAGGGCCAGGGGTCCTACGAGCAGTACTTC
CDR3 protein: CASSPGQGQGSYEQYF

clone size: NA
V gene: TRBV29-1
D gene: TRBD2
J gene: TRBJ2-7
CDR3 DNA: TGCAGCGTCGTGGGACTAGCGGGAGAGCGGAGGTCCTACAATGAGCAGTACTTC
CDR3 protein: CSVVGLAGERRSYNEQYF

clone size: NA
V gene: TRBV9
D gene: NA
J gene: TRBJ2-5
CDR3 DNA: TGTGCCAGCAGCCCCCGCAGATTGGACAATGAGCAGTACTTC
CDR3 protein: CASSPRRLDNEQYF

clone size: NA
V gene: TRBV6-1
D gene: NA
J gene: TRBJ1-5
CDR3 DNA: TGTGCCAGCAGTGACTGGGGAGTAGGGGGTATGAGCAATCAGCCCCAGCATTTT
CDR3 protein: CASSDWGVGGMSNQPQHF

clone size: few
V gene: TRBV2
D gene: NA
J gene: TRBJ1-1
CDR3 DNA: TGTGCCAGAGGACAAACGGGTCCTGAAGCTTTCTTT
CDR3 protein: CARGQTGPEAFF

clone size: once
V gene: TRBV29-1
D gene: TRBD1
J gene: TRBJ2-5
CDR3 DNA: TGCAGCGGGGGACAGGGATCCTACAATGAGCAGTACTTC
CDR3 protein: CSGGQGSYNEQYF

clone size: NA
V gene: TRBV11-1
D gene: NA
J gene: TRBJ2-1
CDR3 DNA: TGTGCCAGCAGCTTTCGACTAGGGCTAAACAATGAGCAGTTCTTC
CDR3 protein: CASSFRLGLNNEQFF

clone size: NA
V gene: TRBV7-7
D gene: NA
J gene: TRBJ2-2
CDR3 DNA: TGTGCTAGCACCGAAACGAACACCGGGGAGCTGTTTTTT
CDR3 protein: CASTETNTGELFF

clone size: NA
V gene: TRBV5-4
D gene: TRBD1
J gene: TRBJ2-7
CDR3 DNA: TGTGCCAGCAGCTTGGGACAGGGGGAGTTGTACGAGCAGTACTTC
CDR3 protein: CASSLGQGELYEQYF

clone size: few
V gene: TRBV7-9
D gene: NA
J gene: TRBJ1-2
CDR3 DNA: TGTGCCAGCAGCGGAAGTGTCCTACGACGTGGCTACACCTTC
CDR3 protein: CASSGSVLRRGYTF

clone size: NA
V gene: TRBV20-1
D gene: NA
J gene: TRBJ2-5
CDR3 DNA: TGCAGTGCTAGTATTCGGCCCCTCGGTGAGACCCAGTACTTC
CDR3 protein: CSASIRPLGETQYF

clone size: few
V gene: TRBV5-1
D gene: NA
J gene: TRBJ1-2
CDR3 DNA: TGCGCCAGCAGCTTGGATCTTATCTATGGCTACACCTTC
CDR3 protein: CASSLDLIYGYTF

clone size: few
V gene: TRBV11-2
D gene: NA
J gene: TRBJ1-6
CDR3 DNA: TGTGCCAGCAGCTTAGTTAGGTGGAGCAGGGACCGCAAAGCATCGACCACTTATAATTCACCCCTCCACTTT
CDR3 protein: CASSLVRWSRDRKASTTYNSPLHF

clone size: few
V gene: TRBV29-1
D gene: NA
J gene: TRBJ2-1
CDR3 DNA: TGCAGCGAATCGAAAGGGACTTCGAATGAGCAGTTCTTC
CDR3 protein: CSESKGTSNEQFF

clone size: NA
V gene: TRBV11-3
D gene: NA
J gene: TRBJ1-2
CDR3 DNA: TGTGCCAGCAGCTTAGGAGCGTGGGACATCTATGGCTACACCTTC
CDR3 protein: CASSLGAWDIYGYTF

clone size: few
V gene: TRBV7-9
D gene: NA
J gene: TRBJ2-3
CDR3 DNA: TGTGCCAGCAGCTTAGATCAACGGACAAGCACAGATACGCAGTATTTT
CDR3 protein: CASSLDQRTSTDTQYF

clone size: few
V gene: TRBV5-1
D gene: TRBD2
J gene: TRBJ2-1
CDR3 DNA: TGCGCCAGCAGCTTTGGGACTAGCGGGAGGATCGATGAGCAGTTCTTC
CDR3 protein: CASSFGTSGRIDEQFF

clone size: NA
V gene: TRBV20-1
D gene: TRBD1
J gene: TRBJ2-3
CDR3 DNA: TGCAGTGCTAGAGATCGGGACAGGGAGACAGATACGCAGTATTTT
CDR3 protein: CSARDRDRETDTQYF

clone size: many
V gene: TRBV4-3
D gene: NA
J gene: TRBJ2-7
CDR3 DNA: TGCGCCAGCAGACCCGTCTTTAGCTCCTACGAGCAGTACTTC
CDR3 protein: CASRPVFSSYEQYF

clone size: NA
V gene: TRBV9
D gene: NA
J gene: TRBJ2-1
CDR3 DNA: TGTGCCAGCAGCGTAGGGACTACTCGCGGCAATGAGCAGTTCTTC
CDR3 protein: CASSVGTTRGNEQFF

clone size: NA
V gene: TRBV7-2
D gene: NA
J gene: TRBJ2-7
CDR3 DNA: TGTGCCAGCCGGCGGAGTTTGGCCTACGAGCAGTACTTC
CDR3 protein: CASRRSLAYEQYF

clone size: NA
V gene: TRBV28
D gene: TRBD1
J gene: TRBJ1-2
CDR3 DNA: TGTGCCAGCAGGGACAGGGGGCCGTGGGATGGCTACACCTTC
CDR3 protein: CASRDRGPWDGYTF

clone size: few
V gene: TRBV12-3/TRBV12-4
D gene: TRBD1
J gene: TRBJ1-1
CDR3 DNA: TGTGCCAGCAGTGCGACAGGGAGGGGGAACACTGAAGCTTTCTTT
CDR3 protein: CASSATGRGNTEAFF

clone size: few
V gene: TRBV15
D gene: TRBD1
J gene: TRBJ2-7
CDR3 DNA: TGTGCCACCAAGGGGACAGAAGTCTACGAGCAGTACTTC
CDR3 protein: CATKGTEVYEQYF

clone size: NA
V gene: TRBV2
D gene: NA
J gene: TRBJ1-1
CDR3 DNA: TGTGCCAGCAGTGATGGCAACATGAACACTGAAGCTTTCTTT
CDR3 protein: CASSDGNMNTEAFF

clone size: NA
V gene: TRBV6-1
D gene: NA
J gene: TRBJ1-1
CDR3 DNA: TGTGCCAGCAGTGATTACAGGGCGCCCACTGAAGCTTTCTTT
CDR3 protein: CASSDYRAPTEAFF

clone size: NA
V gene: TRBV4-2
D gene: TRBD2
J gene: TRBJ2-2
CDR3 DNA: TGTGCCAGCAGCCGTGGACTAGCGATGGGCACCGGGGAGCTGTTTTTT
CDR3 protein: CASSRGLAMGTGELFF

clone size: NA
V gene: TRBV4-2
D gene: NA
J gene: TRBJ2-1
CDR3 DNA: TGTGCCAGCAGCCAAGTAGGTCGAGCGGGTTTGAATGAGCAGTTCTTC
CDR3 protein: CASSQVGRAGLNEQFF

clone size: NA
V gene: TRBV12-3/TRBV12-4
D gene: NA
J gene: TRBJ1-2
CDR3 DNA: TGTGCCAGCAGTTTATACAGGAGCTATGGCTACACCTTC
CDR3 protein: CASSLYRSYGYTF

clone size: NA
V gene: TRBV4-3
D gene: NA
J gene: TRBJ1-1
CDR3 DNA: TGCGCCAGCAGCCGCCAGGCCGTCGGAGACACTGAAGCTTTCTTT
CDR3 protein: CASSRQAVGDTEAFF

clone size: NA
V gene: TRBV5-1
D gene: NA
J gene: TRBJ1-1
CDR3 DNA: TGCGCCAGCAGCCCCCTCGGCGGTCACTTGGACACTGAAGCTTTCTTT
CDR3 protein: CASSPLGGHLDTEAFF

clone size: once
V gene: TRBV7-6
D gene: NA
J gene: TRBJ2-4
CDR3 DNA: TGTGCCAGCAGCCAGGGGTCGGGGACCTTATACAATGAGCAGTACTTC
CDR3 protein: CASSQGSGTLYNEQYF

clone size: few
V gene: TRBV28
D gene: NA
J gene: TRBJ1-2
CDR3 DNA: TGTGCCAGCAGTGTTTCCTTTAACTATGGCTACACCTTC
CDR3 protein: CASSVSFNYGYTF